This passage covers 16 T cell receptor beta chains from one sample sequenced in a study of beta chain features in type 1 diabetes. Since all of the isolated RNA was reverse transcribed, expressed TCRB transcripts were what got sequenced. The assay was immunoSEQ multiplex PCR, and TCRdb's table has in-frame clones only and misses some. This table has 250,000 or so clones, 68% appearing once. The sample taken for sequencing was naive CD4+ T cells from blood. The receptor source for this set is a young man in good health.

The gene calls are TRBV2 and TRBJ1-1; D is unresolved. There are 13 residues in the CDR3. V was cut by 1 base and J by 4 bases, with 7 bases left in between. CDR1 is SNHLY and CDR2 is FYNNEI in the germline V gene. CDR3: CASSEESRTEAFF. CDR3 bases: TGTGCCAGCAGTGAAGAGAGTCGCACTGAAGCTTTCTTT.

This clone was counted only a few times. The V gene is TRBV30, the J gene TRBJ2-7; D ambiguous. Germline V lookup: CDR1 GTSNPN, CDR2 SVGIG (reference sequence). The length of the CDR3 is 12 residues. Trimming left V 5 bases short and J 5 bases short, with 13 bases between. CDR3 in DNA: TGTGCCTGGGGACGGCGTCAGGACGAGCAGTACTTC. Residues: CAWGRRQDEQYF.

CDR3 region: CASSLGETQYF. CDR3 nucleotides: TGTGCCAGCAGCCTAGGAGAGACCCAGTACTTC. This rearrangement joins TRBV14 to TRBJ2-5, with D uncertain. This CDR3 spans 11 amino acids. Germline V gene sequence: CDR1 SGHDN, CDR2 FVKESK. Trimming shortened V by 4 bases and J by 4 bases, and 4 bases separated the two germline ends.

The chain joins TRBV29-1 to TRBJ2-1; 11 bases are shared with TRBD2. Germline loops: CDR1 SQVTM, CDR2 ANQGSEA. There are 16 residues in the CDR3. Trimming removed 5 bases from V and 0 bases from J; junction bases left unmatched: 6. The CDR3 DNA reads as TGCAGCGTTTGGACTAGCGGGCATAGCTCCTACAATGAGCAGTTCTTC. Translated: CSVWTSGHSSYNEQFF.

The chain recombines TRBV7-2 with TRBJ1-2, with D perhaps TRBD1 (6 bases). V lost 1 base and J lost 0, with 6 bases in between. CDR3 length: 14 amino acids. CDR1 and CDR2 (germline): SGHTA, FQGNSA. CDR3 in amino acids: CASSLGTANYGYTF. The CDR3 coding sequence is TGTGCCAGCAGCTTAGGGACAGCTAACTATGGCTACACCTTC.

Regarding this clone: The sample carries other DNA sequences with the same CDR3. J is TRBJ2-7 and V is TRBV10-3; D is ambiguous. V was shortened by 4 bases and J by 3 bases, with 7 bases between the two germline ends. This CDR3 is 12 amino acids long. Germline values: CDR1 ENHRY, CDR2 SYGVKD. The CDR3 DNA reads TGTGCCATCAGTGGTGAGAGCTACGAGCAGTACTTC. This gives the protein CAISGESYEQYF.

This clone was seen a single time. The chain links TRBV30 to TRBJ1-5, with no clear D. Per the germline V gene, CDR1 is GTSNPN and CDR2 is SVGIG (reference sequence). V lost 3 bases, J lost 5 bases, and 5 bases lay in between. This CDR3 comprises 11 residues. CDR3 region: CAWRGDQPQHF. Here the CDR3 DNA reads TGTGCCTGGAGGGGTGATCAGCCCCAGCATTTT. Complete variable domain (other parts from reference TRBV30 and TRBJ1-5): SQTIHQWPATLVQPVGSPLSLECTVEGTSNPNLYWYRQAAGRGLQLLFYSVGIGQISSEVPQNLSASRPQDRQFILSSKKLLLSDSGFYLCAWRGDQPQHFGDGTRLSIL.

This clone was seen only once. The rearrangement joins TRBV28 to TRBJ2-7; the match to TRBD1 covers 11 bases. CDR1 is MDHEN, CDR2 SYDVKM, per germline. V lost 5 bases to trimming and J lost 4 bases; unmatched junction nucleotides: 4. The CDR3 sequence is 14 residues long. CDR3 loop: CASSLGQGAYEQYF. In DNA form, the CDR3 reads TGTGCCAGCAGTCTAGGACAGGGGGCTTACGAGCAGTACTTC.

In regard to this clone: Compared with germline, one end of the junction differs, possibly owing to a read error. The rearrangement joins TRBV15 to TRBJ2-7; 9 positions agree with TRBD2. Germline loops: CDR1 LNHNV, CDR2 YYDKDF (reference sequence). This CDR3 has 14 amino acids. The CDR3 protein is CATSTVAGAHPKGF. CDR3 sequence (DNA): TGTGCCACCAGCACTGTAGCGGGGGCCCACCCCAAAGGCTTC.

The chain combines TRBV30 with TRBJ2-1, with TRBD2 matching over 8 bases. Trimming removed 2 bases from V and 8 bases from J; junction bases left unmatched: 8. This CDR3 has 14 amino acids. Per the germline V gene, CDR1 is GTSNPN and CDR2 is SVGIG (reference sequence). Here the CDR3 DNA reads TGTGCCTGGAGTACCTATAGCGGGGCGTATGAGCAGTTCTTC. This sequence encodes CAWSTYSGAYEQFF.

The rearrangement uses TRBV30 and TRBJ1-5; maybe TRBD1 (5 bases). This CDR3 is 14 amino acids long. V dropped 0 bases and J dropped 7 bases, with 13 bases sitting between them. In germline, CDR1 is GTSNPN, CDR2 SVGIG (reference sequence). In DNA form, the CDR3 reads TGTGCCTGGAGTGTTGATGGGGGGAACCAGCCCCAGCATTTT. Translated: CAWSVDGGNQPQHF.

This clone was seen a few times. The chain combines TRBV2 with TRBJ2-1; D is ambiguous. CDR1 and CDR2 (germline): SNHLY, FYNNEI. V lost 3 bases and J lost 0, with 9 bases in between. The CDR3 totals 15 residues. The CDR3: CASSDEVHSYNEQFF. CDR3 bases: TGTGCCAGCAGTGATGAGGTGCACTCCTACAATGAGCAGTTCTTC.

The J gene is TRBJ1-6, the V gene TRBV6-5, with D perhaps TRBD1 (6 bases). This CDR3 has 15 residues. V was pared by 0 bases and J by 9 bases, with 12 bases between. The germline CDR1 and CDR2 sequences are MNHEY and SVGAGI. CDR3 protein: CASSYSGGQGSPLHF. CDR3 DNA: TGTGCCAGCAGTTACTCAGGGGGGCAAGGTTCACCCCTCCACTTT.

The genes are TRBV7-9 and TRBJ2-3; TRBD1 might be the D (6 bases). The CDR3 is made up of 15 amino acids. Germline values: CDR1 SEHNR, CDR2 FQNEAQ (reference sequence). The V gene lost 6 bases and the J gene lost 1 base, with 14 bases spanning the gap. The CDR3 protein is CASRPLTGGTDTQYF. Here the CDR3 DNA reads TGTGCCAGCAGACCTCTGACAGGAGGCACAGATACGCAGTATTTT.

The V gene is TRBV29-1, the J gene TRBJ2-2, with D possibly called TRBD1 or TRBD2 (5 bases each). The CDR3 runs to 15 residues. Germline CDR1 and CDR2: SQVTM and ANQGSEA. V dropped 6 bases and J dropped 3 bases, with 17 bases sitting between them. The chain's CDR3 is CSVQRSGPYTGELFF. The CDR3, as DNA: TGCAGCGTCCAAAGGTCGGGGCCATACACCGGGGAGCTGTTTTTT.

The gene calls are TRBV30 and TRBJ1-4; D is uncertain. Germline values: CDR1 GTSNPN, CDR2 SVGIG (reference sequence). Deletions cut 3 bases from V and 0 bases from J, with 11 bases between. The CDR3 length is 15 residues. CDR3 sequence: CAWSEAAPTNEKLFF. CDR3 nucleotides: TGTGCCTGGAGCGAGGCAGCCCCAACTAATGAAAAACTGTTTTTT.